This T cell receptor beta chain appears in the sequencing data of a study of blood T cell repertoires in COVID-19. CDR3 length: 16 residues. Looked up from germline, CDR1 is MDHEN and CDR2 is SYDVKM. With V trimmed by 4 bases and J by 2 bases, 7 bases remained unmatched. The assay was immunoSEQ multiplex PCR, and TCRdb's table has in-frame clones only and misses some. The table lists roughly 180,000 clones, 79% of them singletons. The chain joins TRBV28 to TRBJ1-5; TRBD1 aligns across 8 bases. What was sequenced was peripheral blood. This TCR came from a woman aged 55 to 70 with COVID-19, enrolled during active disease. CDR3 in DNA: TGTGCCAGCAGTTACTCAGGGGGCTTGCGCAATCAGCCCCAGCATTTT. Translated, it gives CASSYSGGLRNQPQHF.